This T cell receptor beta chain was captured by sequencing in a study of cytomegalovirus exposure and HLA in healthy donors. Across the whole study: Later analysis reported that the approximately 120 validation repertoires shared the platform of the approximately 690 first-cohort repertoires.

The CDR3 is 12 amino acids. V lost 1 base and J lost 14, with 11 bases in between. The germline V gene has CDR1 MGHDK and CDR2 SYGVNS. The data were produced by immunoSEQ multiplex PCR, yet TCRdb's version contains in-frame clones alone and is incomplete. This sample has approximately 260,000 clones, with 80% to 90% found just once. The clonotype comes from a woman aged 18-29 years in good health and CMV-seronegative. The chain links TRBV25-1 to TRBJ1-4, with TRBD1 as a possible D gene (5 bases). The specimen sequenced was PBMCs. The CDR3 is CASSELGGGLFF. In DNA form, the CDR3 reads TGTGCCAGCAGTGAATTAGGTGGGGGGCTGTTTTTT.